This T cell receptor (beta chain) was recovered during a study of CD8+CD57+ T cells in acquired aplastic anemia. Background on the study: Reads per healthy sample averaged around 10 million (CD4+) and 11 million to 14 million (CD8+). Study findings and constraints: Roughly 31 was the count of CD8+ CDR3 sequences that patients shared with controls.

A word on this clonotype: Antigen unknown.

Researchers used genomic DNA as the template to profile TCR beta VDJ and CDR3. Each CDR3 protein is one row after TCRdb ran MiXCR on the reads. Here the sample spans about 220,000 distinct CDR3 sequences, approximately 35% being singletons. This CDR3 region has 13 residues. Deletions cut 5 bases from V and 8 bases from J, with 15 bases between. Germline V gene data show CDR1 as PRHDT and CDR2 as FYEKMQ (reference sequence). The source of this sequence is a human donor in good health, serving as a control. The sample was sorted CD4+, CD8+, or CD8+CD57+ T cells (not recorded which) from PBMCs. The chain is built from TRBV13 and TRBJ1-2; D may be TRBD1 (5 bases). This CDR3 reads CASSEGPGKGYTF. As DNA, the CDR3 is TGTGCCAGCAGCGAAGGACCAGGGAAGGGCTACACCTTC. Drawing the rest from reference TRBV13 and TRBJ1-2, the complete variable domain is AAGVIQSPRHLIKEKRETATLKCYPIPRHDTVYWYQQGPGQDPQFLISFYEKMQSDKGSIPDRFSAQQFSDYHSELNMSSLELGDSALYFCASSEGPGKGYTFGSGTRLTVV.